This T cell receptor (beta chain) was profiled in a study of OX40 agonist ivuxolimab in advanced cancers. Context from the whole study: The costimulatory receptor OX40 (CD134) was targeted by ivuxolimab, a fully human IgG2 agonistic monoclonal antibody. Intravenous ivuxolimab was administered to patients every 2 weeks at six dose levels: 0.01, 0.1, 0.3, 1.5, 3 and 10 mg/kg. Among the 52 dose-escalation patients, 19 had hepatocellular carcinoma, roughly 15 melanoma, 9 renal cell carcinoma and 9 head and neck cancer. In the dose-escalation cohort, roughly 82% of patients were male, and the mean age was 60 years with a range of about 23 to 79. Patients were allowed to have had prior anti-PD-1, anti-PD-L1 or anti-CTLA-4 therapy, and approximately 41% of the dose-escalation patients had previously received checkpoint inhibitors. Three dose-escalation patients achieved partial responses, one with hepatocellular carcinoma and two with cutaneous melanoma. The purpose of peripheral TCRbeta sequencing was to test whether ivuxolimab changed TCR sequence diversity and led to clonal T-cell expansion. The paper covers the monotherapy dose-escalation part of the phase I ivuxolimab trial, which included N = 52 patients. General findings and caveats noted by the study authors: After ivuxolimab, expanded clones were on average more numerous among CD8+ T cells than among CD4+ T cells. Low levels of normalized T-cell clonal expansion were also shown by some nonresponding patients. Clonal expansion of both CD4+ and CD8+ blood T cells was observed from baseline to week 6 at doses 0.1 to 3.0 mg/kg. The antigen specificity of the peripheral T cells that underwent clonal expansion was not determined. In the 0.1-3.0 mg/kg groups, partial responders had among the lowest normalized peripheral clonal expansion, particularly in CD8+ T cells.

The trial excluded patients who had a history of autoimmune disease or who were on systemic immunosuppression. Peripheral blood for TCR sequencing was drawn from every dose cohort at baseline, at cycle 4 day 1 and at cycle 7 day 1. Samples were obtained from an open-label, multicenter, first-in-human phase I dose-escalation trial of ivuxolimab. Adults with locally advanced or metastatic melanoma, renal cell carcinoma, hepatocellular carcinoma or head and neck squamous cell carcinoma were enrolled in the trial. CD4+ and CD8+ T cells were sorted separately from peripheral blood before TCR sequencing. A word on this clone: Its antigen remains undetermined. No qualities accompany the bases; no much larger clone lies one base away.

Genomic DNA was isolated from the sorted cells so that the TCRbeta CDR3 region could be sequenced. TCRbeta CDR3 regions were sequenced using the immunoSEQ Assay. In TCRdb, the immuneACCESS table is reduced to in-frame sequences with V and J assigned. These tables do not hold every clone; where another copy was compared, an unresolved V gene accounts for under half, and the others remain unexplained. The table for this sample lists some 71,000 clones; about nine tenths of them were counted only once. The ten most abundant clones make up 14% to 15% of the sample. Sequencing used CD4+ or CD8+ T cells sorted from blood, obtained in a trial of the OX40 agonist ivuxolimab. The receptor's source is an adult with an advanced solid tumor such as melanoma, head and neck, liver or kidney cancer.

The CDR3 loop reads CASSRGGTGFGYEQYF. Here is the DNA: TGTGCCAGCAGCCGGGGGGGAACAGGGTTTGGCTACGAGCAGTACTTC. This chain joins TRBV4-2 to TRBJ2-7, and the D gene may be TRBD2, 7 bases matching. From cysteine to phenylalanine, the CDR3 is 16 amino acids long. CDR3 DNA only is kept here, 48 bases in frame from base 1. Trimming costs V 4 bases and J 3 bases, and their ends lie 19 bases apart. Looking up the germline V gene yields CDR1 LGHNA and CDR2 YNFKEQ.